Listed here is a single TCR beta chain. One entry per CDR3 protein, called by TCRdb with MiXCR from the 5' RACE reads. In the table there are roughly 80,000 distinct CDR3 sequences, about 11% of which are singletons. The sample originates from a study of early T cells in non-severe SARS-CoV-2 infection. The CDR3 covers 18 residues. The V end was cut by 7 bases, the J end by 1 base, with 23 bases between. Germline-derived CDR1 and CDR2 are MNHNY and SVGAGI (reference sequence). The chain combines TRBV6-6 with TRBJ2-4; tentative D call: TRBD1 (6 bases). The input for sequencing was whole blood, taken at baseline. This sequence was found in an adult who was a healthcare worker with PCR-confirmed SARS-CoV-2 infection or an uninfected control (not recorded which). CDR3 residues: CASMGAAFPSGAKNIQYF. In DNA, the CDR3 is TGTGCCAGCATGGGGGCAGCTTTTCCGTCGGGGGCCAAAAACATTCAGTACTTC.